Following are 9 T cell receptor beta chains from one sample sequenced in a study of blood T cells in healthy people across ages. Next came a second PCR, run for about 6 to 12 cycles, which used a sample-barcoded 5' primer along with a J-beta primer mix. Each CDR3 protein is one row after TCRdb ran MiXCR on the 5' RACE reads. The table shows 730,000 or so distinct CDR3 sequences, with less than 45% occurring only once. The sequenced sample consisted of blood. These receptors were taken from an elderly man in good health.

The chain recombines TRBV20-1 with TRBJ2-7; TRBD2 might be the D (6 bases). The CDR3 contains 14 residues. The V gene's germline CDR1 is DFQATT and CDR2 SNEGSKA (reference sequence). The germline V and J ends were trimmed by 6 bases and 0 bases, with 15 bases remaining between them. CDR3 DNA: TGCAGTGCATATAGCGGTGGGCGCTCCTACGAGCAGTACTTC. Its translation is CSAYSGGRSYEQYF.

This clonotype came up many times. The V and J genes are TRBV20-1 and TRBJ2-5, with D unclear. Trimming cost V 5 bases and J 5 bases, with 9 bases left between them. The CDR3 spans 11 residues. Germline assignment: CDR1 DFQATT and CDR2 SNEGSKA (reference sequence). The CDR3 DNA is TGCAGTGCTGTGGATTTGGAGACCCAGTACTTC. It codes for CSAVDLETQYF.

This chain connects TRBV6-5 to TRBJ2-5, with D perhaps TRBD1 or TRBD2 (5 bases each). The J call may be mistaken, given a closer DNA end match to TRBJ2-7. There are 14 residues in the CDR3. CDR1 MNHEY and CDR2 SVGAGI come from the germline V gene. The DNA of the CDR3 is TGTGCCAGCAGATCGGGAAGGGGTTTGTACGAGCAGTACTTC. Translated, it gives CASRSGRGLYEQYF.

The chain joins TRBV12-5 to TRBJ1-1, with a tentative D call TRBD1 (5 bases). Trimming cost V 6 bases and J 3 bases, with 14 bases left between them. Germline loops: CDR1 LGHNT, CDR2 FRNRAP. This CDR3 is built from 14 residues. This CDR3 reads CASGPLRRDTEAFF. CDR3 DNA: TGTGCTAGTGGCCCCCTCCGCAGGGACACTGAAGCTTTCTTT.

The chain employs TRBV6-2 or TRBV6-3 and TRBJ1-2, with 11 nucleotides matching TRBD1. Germline V CDR1 and CDR2: MNHEY, SVGEGT. V lost 10 bases to trimming and J lost 8 bases; unmatched junction nucleotides: 9. The CDR3 covers 13 residues. The CDR3 protein is CATRDRGFGGYTF. The CDR3, as DNA: TGTGCCACCCGGGACAGGGGGTTCGGCGGCTACACCTTC.

V gene TRBV7-2 combines with J gene TRBJ2-7, with a tentative D call TRBD1 (6 bases). The CDR3 has 15 residues. Germline V CDR1 and CDR2: SGHTA, FQGNSA. The V and J ends lost 1 base and 9 bases respectively, with 19 bases between them. CDR3 DNA: TGTGCCAGCAGCTTAGGGTCCCAGGGGATCCACGGGCAGTACTTC. As protein: CASSLGSQGIHGQYF.

The V gene is TRBV12-3 or TRBV12-4, the J gene TRBJ1-1; no firm D call. CDR3 length equals 15 residues. Trimming took off 1 base at V and 7 bases at J, with 16 bases between the two ends. The CDR3 nucleotides are TGTGCCAGCAGTTTAGGAAGGGAAGGCACGCGTGAAGCTTTCTTT. Translating gives CASSLGREGTREAFF.

CDR3 bases: TGCAGTGCTTCTCAACTCAGGGACGGCCAAGGCTACACCTTC. Translation: CSASQLRDGQGYTF. The J gene is TRBJ1-2, the V gene TRBV20-1; possible D gene TRBD1, 5 bases. The germline V and J ends were trimmed by 5 bases and 8 bases, with 21 bases remaining between them. Germline V gene lookup returns CDR1 DFQATT and CDR2 SNEGSKA (reference sequence). This CDR3 has 14 amino acids.

This clonotype has a single count. V is TRBV14 and J is TRBJ1-1, with 8 bases matching TRBD1. Trimming cost V 2 bases and J 5 bases; bases outside gene matches: 7. CDR3 length: 15 residues. Germline-derived CDR1 and CDR2 are SGHDN and FVKESK. The CDR3 region has the DNA TGTGCCAGCAGCCAACCCGGGACAGGAAGGACTGAAGCTTTCTTT. Its translation is CASSQPGTGRTEAFF.